The 20 T cell receptor beta chains below come from one sample, sequenced in a study of long-term antiretroviral therapy in people with HIV. At the survey level, the v3.0 immunoSEQ assay was run. This table comes from immunoSEQ multiplex PCR, and its TCRdb copy is limited to in-frame clones, with some not included. The sample has roughly 20,000 clones; 80% are singletons. This material consisted of unsorted PBMCs, taken 0.2 years after starting antiretroviral therapy. Receptors were obtained from a woman aged 40-49 years with HIV.

The chain has TRBV27 and TRBJ2-6; the D is unclear. The CDR3 sequence is 17 residues long. CDR1 is MNHEY, CDR2 SMNVEV, per germline (reference sequence). The germline V and J ends were trimmed by 5 bases and 5 bases, with 19 bases remaining between them. The CDR3 bases are TGTGCCAGCAGTGCTTGCTTGCTACAAAGTCGGGCCAACGTCCTGACTTTC. It is translated as CASSACLLQSRANVLTF.

Judged by abundance, this clone is medium-sized (0.01 to 0.1%). This rearrangement joins TRBV11-3 to TRBJ2-3; TRBD1 might be the D (6 bases). Trimming left V 2 bases short and J 8 bases short, with 8 bases between. The CDR3 is 12 residues long. Germline V lookup: CDR1 SGHNT, CDR2 YENEEA. The CDR3 here is CASSLQGGTQYF. The CDR3 DNA reads as TGTGCCAGCAGCTTACAAGGGGGTACGCAGTATTTT. The complete variable domain, with remaining parts taken from reference TRBV11-3 and TRBJ2-3, reads EAGVVQSPRYKIIEKKQPVAFWCNPISGHNTLYWYLQNLGQGPELLIRYENEEAVDDSQLPKDRFSAERLKGVDSTLKIQPAELGDSAVYLCASSLQGGTQYFGPGTRLTVL.

The CDR3 protein is CASSQDVEGEQFF. The CDR3 nucleotides read TGTGCCAGCAGCCAAGATGTAGAGGGGGAGCAGTTCTTC. This chain connects TRBV4-2 to TRBJ2-1; tentatively, D is TRBD1 or TRBD2 (5 bases each). The germline CDR1 and CDR2 sequences are LGHNA and YNFKEQ. Trimming cost V 0 bases and J 10 bases, with 10 bases left between them. The CDR3 extends over 13 amino acids.

The gene calls are TRBV4-1 and TRBJ1-5, with 8 nucleotides matching TRBD1. Trimming at V came to 5 bases and at J to 6 bases, leaving 9 bases not matched to a gene. The CDR3 is 15 amino acids. Germline V gene sequence: CDR1 MGHRA, CDR2 YSYEKL. The CDR3 nucleotides are TGCGCCAGCAGCTACCGGACAGGGCAGTCTCAGCCCCAGCATTTT. Residues: CASSYRTGQSQPQHF.

The chain links TRBV9 to TRBJ1-1; 7 bases are a match to TRBD1. This CDR3 contains 14 residues. Germline V gene sequence: CDR1 SGDLS, CDR2 YYNGEE. J lost 6 bases, V lost 2 bases, and 7 bases had no gene match. In DNA form, the CDR3 reads TGTGCCAGCAGCGTTGGGGCTGGACAGGCTGAAGCTTTCTTT. It codes for CASSVGAGQAEAFF.

A single count supports this clone. The V gene is TRBV7-6, the J gene TRBJ1-1, with no clear D. The length of the CDR3 is 13 residues. The germline V gene has CDR1 SGHVS and CDR2 FNYEAQ. Trimming cost V 5 bases and J 5 bases, with 12 bases left between them. CDR3 DNA sequence: TGTGCCAGCAGCCCACGGACTTCGACTGAAGCTTTCTTT. It encodes CASSPRTSTEAFF.

The gene calls are TRBV10-3 and TRBJ2-3; no definite D call. CDR3 size: 13 residues. The V gene lost 9 bases and the J gene lost 2 bases, with 12 bases spanning the gap. Looked up from germline, CDR1 is ENHRY and CDR2 is SYGVKD. The CDR3 bases are TGTGCCATAGGTGAAGGTATCACAGATACGCAGTATTTT. Amino acids: CAIGEGITDTQYF.

The chain is built from TRBV30 and TRBJ1-1; tentative D call: TRBD1 (5 bases). The CDR3 runs 15 residues. The germline V gene has CDR1 GTSNPN and CDR2 SVGIG (reference sequence). V shed 3 bases and J shed 0 bases, with 14 bases lying between them. CDR3 nucleotide sequence: TGTGCCTGGAGGGAAAGGGGCACTATGAACACTGAAGCTTTCTTT. Its protein is CAWRERGTMNTEAFF.

V gene TRBV4-1 combines with J gene TRBJ2-5; TRBD2 agrees at 9 bases. V was clipped by 4 bases and J by 5 bases; unmatched bases: 8. CDR1 is MGHRA and CDR2 is YSYEKL in the germline V gene. This CDR3 is 15 amino acids long. The CDR3 is CASSPLAGRGETQYF. DNA for the CDR3: TGCGCCAGCAGCCCCCTAGCGGGGCGAGGTGAGACCCAGTACTTC.

A few counts support this clone. The V and J genes are TRBV2 and TRBJ1-2; TRBD1 matches at 7 bases. The CDR3 has 13 amino acids. Germline assignment: CDR1 SNHLY and CDR2 FYNNEI. With V trimmed by 6 bases and J by 4 bases, 5 bases remained unmatched. The DNA for the CDR3 is TGTGCCAGCAGCGATGGACAGGTCTATGGCTACACCTTC. It encodes CASSDGQVYGYTF.

Relative to its sample, this clone is medium-sized. V is TRBV27 and J is TRBJ2-3; 7 nucleotides line up with TRBD2. Germline assignment: CDR1 MNHEY and CDR2 SMNVEV (reference sequence). With V trimmed by 5 bases and J by 6 bases, 8 bases remained unmatched. CDR3 length: 14 amino acids. This chain's CDR3 is CASSRTAGDDTQYF. CDR3 sequence (DNA): TGTGCCAGCAGTCGGACGGCGGGAGATGATACGCAGTATTTT.

The chain uses TRBV16 and TRBJ2-2; perhaps TRBD1 as D (6 bases). Germline CDR1 reads KGHSY; CDR2 reads FQNENV. Between the trimmed V and J ends, which lost 4 bases and 4 bases, there was a span of 16 bases. The CDR3 contains 16 residues. CDR3 nucleotide sequence: TGTGCCAGCAGCCGACCCCGGGACATACGCACCGGGGAGCTGTTTTTT. Its translation is CASSRPRDIRTGELFF.

The chain uses TRBV29-1 and TRBJ1-2; 7 bases fit TRBD1. The CDR3 is 12 residues long. Germline CDR1 reads SQVTM; CDR2 reads ANQGSEA. Losses at the gene ends were 5 bases for V and 4 bases for J; bases not matched to a gene: 4. The CDR3 DNA reads TGCAGCGTTCGGACAGGTATCTATGGCTACACCTTC. The encoded protein is CSVRTGIYGYTF.

The V gene is TRBV5-4, the J gene TRBJ1-4; 9 positions agree with TRBD1. CDR3 length equals 16 residues. After removal of 1 base from V and 7 bases from J, the junction contained 8 bases not matched to a gene. Germline CDR1 and CDR2: SGHNT and YYREEE (reference sequence). CDR3 protein: CASSLSGGTGREKLFF. DNA of the CDR3: TGTGCCAGCAGCTTGTCCGGCGGGACAGGGCGTGAAAAACTGTTTTTT.

The chain couples TRBV5-8 to TRBJ2-1; TRBD1 is a possible D gene (6 bases). Deletions cut 4 bases from V and 4 bases from J, with 9 bases between. The CDR3 has 13 amino acids. Germline V gives CDR1 SGHTS, CDR2 YDEGEE. DNA of the CDR3: TGTGCCAGCAGCCGGGACAAATACAATGAGCAGTTCTTC. Protein: CASSRDKYNEQFF. Looking up the rest from reference TRBV5-8 and TRBJ2-1 gives the full variable domain: EAGVTQSPTHLIKTRGQQATLRCSPISGHTSVYWYQQALGLGLQFLLWYDEGEERNRGNFPPRFSGRQFPNYSSELNVNALELEDSALYLCASSRDKYNEQFFGPGTRLTVL.

This clone was found a few times. This sequence joins TRBV2 and TRBJ2-7, with 9 bases lining up with TRBD1. The CDR3 is 22 residues long. Trimming took 8 bases from V and 2 from J; bases not matched to a gene: 31. Germline values: CDR1 SNHLY, CDR2 FYNNEI. The CDR3 nucleotides are TGTGCCAGCTGGGGATGGGACTCCCCCTGGGACAGGGTAGGTTGGAACCCCTACGAGCAGTACTTC. This encodes CASWGWDSPWDRVGWNPYEQYF.

The chain uses TRBV7-8 and TRBJ2-3, with D tentatively TRBD2 (6 bases). Trimming pared 8 bases from V and 7 bases from J, leaving 19 bases between. Germline V CDR1 and CDR2: SGHVS, FQNEAQ. The CDR3 loop spans 14 amino acids. The CDR3, as DNA: TGTGCCAGCCGACTCGGAGCGGGTGCAAATACGCAGTATTTT. Translation gives CASRLGAGANTQYF.

The genes are TRBV5-1 and TRBJ2-7; D possibly corresponds to TRBD1 (6 bases). The V and J ends lost 2 bases and 6 bases respectively, with 18 bases between them. This CDR3 comprises 15 residues. Germline CDR1 SGHRS, CDR2 YFSETQ. CDR3 loop: CASSFGRGGLSEQYF. The CDR3 nucleotides are TGCGCCAGCAGCTTCGGCAGGGGCGGTTTAAGCGAGCAGTACTTC.

The CDR3 protein is CSVEEGPDEQFF. The CDR3 DNA sequence: TGCAGCGTTGAAGAGGGGCCGGATGAGCAGTTCTTC. The chain uses TRBV29-1 and TRBJ2-1; tentatively, D is TRBD1 (5 bases). CDR1 and CDR2 from the germline V gene are SQVTM and ANQGSEA. The CDR3 covers 12 residues. Deletions cut 0 bases from V and 8 bases from J, with 8 bases between.

V and J are TRBV5-5 and TRBJ2-2, with a tentative D call TRBD1 (7 bases). Per the germline V gene, CDR1 is SGHKS and CDR2 is YYEKEE (reference sequence). The CDR3 consists of 16 residues. The V end was cut by 1 base, the J end by 2 bases, with 12 bases between. As DNA, the CDR3 is TGTGCCAGCAGCTTGAGAGGAGGGGGCAACACCGGGGAGCTGTTTTTT. Translating it yields CASSLRGGGNTGELFF.